The source of this TCR beta chain is a study of T cell responses to AZD1222 COVID-19 vaccine. General study findings and limits: CD4 TCRs associated with vaccination spanned spike, dominating at 160-218 and 743-854. Donors were largely white British and mainly female; clonal diversity was possibly underestimated.

As regards this clone: The antigen remains unidentified.

Pooling was applied to second doses at about 4 or about 12 weeks. TCRdb's copy holds only in-frame clones and misses some; the assay was immunoSEQ multiplex PCR. The sample yields 250,000 to 300,000 clones, around 92% seen once. This specimen consisted of peripheral blood, obtained 28 days after the second AZD1222 dose. The clonotype was recovered from an adult who received the AZD1222 COVID-19 vaccine.

CDR3 DNA sequence: TGTGCCAGCAGCTTTAACAGGGGGGACTATGGCTACACCTTC. Translation gives CASSFNRGDYGYTF. The gene calls are TRBV5-6 and TRBJ1-2; 8 bases are shared with TRBD1. V trimming: 2 bases; J trimming: 3 bases; junction bases outside the gene matches: 3. Germline V gene sequence: CDR1 SGHDT, CDR2 YYEEEE. The CDR3 consists of 14 residues.